This TCR beta chain was profiled in a study of blood T cell repertoires in COVID-19. Germline loops: CDR1 SGHDN, CDR2 FVKESK. This CDR3 is 15 amino acids long. The V segment lost 4 bases and the J segment 5 bases; nucleotides outside the gene matches: 2. The method was immunoSEQ multiplex PCR; TCRdb's version includes in-frame clones alone and lacks a portion of them. The sample holds some 220,000 clones; around 82% are singletons and the top ten take 9.5% to 15%. The V and J genes are TRBV14 and TRBJ2-2; 12 nucleotides align to TRBD1. The TCR sequence derives from a human donor in a cohort sampled during active COVID-19. The sequenced sample consisted of peripheral blood. The CDR3 protein is CASSRDRGPTGELFF. CDR3 bases: TGTGCCAGCAGCCGGGACAGGGGGCCGACCGGGGAGCTGTTTTTT.